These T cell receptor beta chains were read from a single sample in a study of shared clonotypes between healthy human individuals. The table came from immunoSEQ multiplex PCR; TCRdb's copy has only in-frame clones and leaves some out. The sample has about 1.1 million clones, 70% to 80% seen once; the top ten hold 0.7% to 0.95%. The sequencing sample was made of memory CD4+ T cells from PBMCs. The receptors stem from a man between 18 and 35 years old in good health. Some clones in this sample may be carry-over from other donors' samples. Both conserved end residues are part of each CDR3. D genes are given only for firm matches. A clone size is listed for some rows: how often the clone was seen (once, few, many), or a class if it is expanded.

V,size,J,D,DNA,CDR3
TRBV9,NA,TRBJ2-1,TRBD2,TGTGCCAGCAGCGTACGGGAGGGGCTGGGAAATGAGCAGTTCTTC,CASSVREGLGNEQFF
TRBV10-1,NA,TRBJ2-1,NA,TGCGCCAGCAAAGGGTCGGGTTCACAGTTCTTC,CASKGSGSQFF
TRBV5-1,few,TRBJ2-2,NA,TGCGCCAGCAGCTTGGTTTCCGCAGGGGCCGGGGAGCTGTTTTTT,CASSLVSAGAGELFF
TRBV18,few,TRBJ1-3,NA,TGTGCCAGCTCACCGGCGTCGGGTGATTCTGGAAACACCATATATTTT,CASSPASGDSGNTIYF
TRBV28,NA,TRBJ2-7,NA,TGTGCCAGCAGCCCAAGTGGGCGGAACTACGAGCAGTACTTC,CASSPSGRNYEQYF
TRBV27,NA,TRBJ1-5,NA,TGTGCCAGCAGTTCCCTAAAGGGGGGACCAGCAAATCAGCCCCAGCATTTT,CASSSLKGGPANQPQHF
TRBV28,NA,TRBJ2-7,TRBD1,TGTGCCAGCTGTCCAGGGGGCACCTACGAGCAGTACTTC,CASCPGGTYEQYF
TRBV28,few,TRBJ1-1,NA,TGTGCCAGCAGTCCCCGCAGGCAGAACACTGAAGCTTTCTTT,CASSPRRQNTEAFF
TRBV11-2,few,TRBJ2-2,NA,TGTGCCAGCGCCTTAGGGGAGTCCGGGGAGCTGTTTTTT,CASALGESGELFF
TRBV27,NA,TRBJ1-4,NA,TGTGCCAGCAGTTTGAGGGTACGAGAAAAACTGTTTTTT,CASSLRVREKLFF
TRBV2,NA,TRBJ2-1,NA,TGTGCCACTTCCATCGGAGGGTCCTCCATTTCCTACAATGAGCAGTTCTTC,CATSIGGSSISYNEQFF
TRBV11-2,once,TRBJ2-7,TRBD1,TGTGCCAGCAGCCTCCGGGACAGGGGGCAGGGCGAGCAGTACTTC,CASSLRDRGQGEQYF
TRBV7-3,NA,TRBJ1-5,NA,TGTGCCAGCAGTCAGGGAGGCAATCAGCCCCAGCATTTT,CASSQGGNQPQHF
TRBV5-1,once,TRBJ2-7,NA,TGCGCCAGCAGCTTGGGTCCCCTAGGGTCGCTAGGAGAGCAGTACTTC,CASSLGPLGSLGEQYF
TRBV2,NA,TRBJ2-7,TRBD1,TGTGCCAGCAGGGCCCCCCGGAGCAGGGGGCCCTACGAGCAGTACTTC,CASRAPRSRGPYEQYF
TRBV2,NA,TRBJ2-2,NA,TGTGCCAGCAGTGATGATTGGGGGAAGATAAACACCGGGGAGCTGTTTTTT,CASSDDWGKINTGELFF
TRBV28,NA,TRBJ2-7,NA,TGTGCCAGCCGGTGGGACTTATCCTACGAGCAGTACTTC,CASRWDLSYEQYF
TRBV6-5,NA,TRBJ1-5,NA,TGTGCCAGCAGTCGGCCCGATCAGCCCCAGCATTTT,CASSRPDQPQHF
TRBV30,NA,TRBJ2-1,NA,TGTGCCTGGAGTGTACGGCTAGGCAATGAGCAGTTCTTC,CAWSVRLGNEQFF
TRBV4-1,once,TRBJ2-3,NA,TGCGCCAGCAGCCAAGGGTGGGACGCGGCAGGGACGCAGTATTTT,CASSQGWDAAGTQYF
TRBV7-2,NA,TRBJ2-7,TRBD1,TGTGCCAGCAGCCCGTCCCGGGGACAGATCTCCTACGAGCAGTACTTC,CASSPSRGQISYEQYF
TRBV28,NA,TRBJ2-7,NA,TGTGCCAGCAAGGGATCGGACTGGCGCTACGAGCAGTACTTC,CASKGSDWRYEQYF
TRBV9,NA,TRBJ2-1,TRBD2,TGTGCCAGCAGCCGACGACTAGCGGGAAGCTCCTACAATGAGCAGTTCTTC,CASSRRLAGSSYNEQFF
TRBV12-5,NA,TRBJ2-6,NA,TGTGCTAGTGCCCGGTCTGGGGCCAACGTCCTGACTTTC,CASARSGANVLTF
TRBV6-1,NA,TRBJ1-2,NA,TGTGCCAGCAGTCCCACGGGCAGGGTGGATGGCTACACCTTC,CASSPTGRVDGYTF
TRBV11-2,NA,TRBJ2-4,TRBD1,TGTGCCAGCAGCCCGGACAGGTGGGGGAACATTCAGTACTTC,CASSPDRWGNIQYF
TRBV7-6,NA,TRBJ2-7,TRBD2,TGTGCCAGCAGCCGAGGGACTAGCGGGCATCCCTACGAGCAGTACTTC,CASSRGTSGHPYEQYF
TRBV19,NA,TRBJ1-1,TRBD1,TGTGCCAGTAGTATCTTAGACAGGGGGCGAACTGAAGCTTTCTTT,CASSILDRGRTEAFF
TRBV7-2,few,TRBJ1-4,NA,TGTGCCAGCAGCTTAGTTTCGGTGACTAATGAAAAACTGTTTTTT,CASSLVSVTNEKLFF
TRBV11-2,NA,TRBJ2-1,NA,TGTGCCAGCAGTTCGGGGTGGGGGTCCTACAATGAGCAGTTCTTC,CASSSGWGSYNEQFF
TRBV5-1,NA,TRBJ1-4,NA,TGCGCCAGCAGCTTGGGGACGAGTTATGAAAAACTGTTTTTT,CASSLGTSYEKLFF
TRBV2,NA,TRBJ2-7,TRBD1,TGTGCCAGCAGTGGTGGCAGGGGGCCCGTATACGAGCAGTACTTC,CASSGGRGPVYEQYF
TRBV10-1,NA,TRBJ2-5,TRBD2,TGCGCCAGCAGTGAGTCACAAGCGGGAACTCAAGAGACCCAGTACTTC,CASSESQAGTQETQYF
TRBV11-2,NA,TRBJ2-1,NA,TGTGCCAGCAGCCCCGAGCAGACCACCTACAATGAGCAGTTCTTC,CASSPEQTTYNEQFF
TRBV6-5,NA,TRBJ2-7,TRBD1,TGTGCCAGCAGTATAAACAGGGGGGCGGTGGCCGAGCAGTACTTC,CASSINRGAVAEQYF
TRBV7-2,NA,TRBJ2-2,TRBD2,TGTGCCAGCCAGCGAGCGGGAGGTGGGGCCGGGGAGCTGTTTTTT,CASQRAGGGAGELFF
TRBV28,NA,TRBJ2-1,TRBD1,TGTGCCAGCAGCTCACAGGGGGCGGACTACAATGAGCAGTTCTTC,CASSSQGADYNEQFF
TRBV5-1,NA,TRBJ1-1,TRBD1,TGCGCCAGCAGCTTGGCGGCAGGGGGCACTGAAGCTTTCTTT,CASSLAAGGTEAFF
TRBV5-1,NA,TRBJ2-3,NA,TGCGCCAGCAGCTTACAGGGAAGAAAGGCGACAGATACGCAGTATTTT,CASSLQGRKATDTQYF
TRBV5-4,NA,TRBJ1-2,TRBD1,TGTGCCAGCAGCTTGGGAGAGGACAGGGGGCCATGGGGCTACACCTTC,CASSLGEDRGPWGYTF